Here is one T cell receptor beta chain with its context. The target antigen is unknown. The data were taken from a study of HIV-infected patients and healthy controls. Study-wide points: Diversity differences between study cohorts were not due to their slight age and sex differences.

Alpha and beta constant-region primers primed reverse transcription of around 500 ng RNA. Each of the alpha and beta chains got its own library through chain-specific third strand synthesis with indices. One entry per CDR3 protein, called by TCRdb with MiXCR from the 5' RACE reads. The profile shows around 10,000 distinct CDR3 sequences, roughly 7.3% of them singletons. Germline CDR1 SGHRS, CDR2 YFSETQ. V lost 0 bases and J lost 5, with 18 bases in between. The CDR3 length is 16 residues. All unsorted peripheral T cells were captured because whole blood was used without fractionation. This clonotype originated in an adult with HIV infection. This chain links TRBV5-1 with TRBJ2-7; D may be TRBD1 or TRBD2 (5 bases each). The specimen was blood, collected before antiretroviral therapy. CDR3 bases: TGCGCCAGCAGCTTGGGGTTTACAGGAGGAGCCCACGAGCAGTACTTC. Its translation is CASSLGFTGGAHEQYF.